The 15 T cell receptor beta chains below were found in one sample sequenced in a study of T-cell reconstitution after alpha-beta-depleted transplantation in children. The TCRbeta library was prepared with unique molecular identifiers. TCRdb called the PCR reads again in MiXCR, with one record for every CDR3 protein. The sample records around 80,000 distinct CDR3 sequences, approximately 18% being singletons. This specimen consisted of PBMCs, mostly from graft donor cells, obtained 360 days after TCRalphabeta/CD19-depleted stem cell transplant. The receptors were gathered from a male patient between 2 and 10 years old who had a stem cell transplant for acute lymphoblastic leukemia, so the T cells may come from the graft donor.

The J gene is TRBJ1-4, the V gene TRBV5-6; D remains ambiguous. The germline V gene has CDR1 SGHDT and CDR2 YYEEEE. The V end was cut by 0 bases, the J end by 3 bases, with 9 bases between. This CDR3 has 15 amino acids. The CDR3 loop is CASSLERRPNEKLFF. CDR3 sequence (DNA): TGTGCCAGCAGCTTGGAGCGCCGGCCTAATGAAAAACTGTTTTTT.

The chain recombines TRBV6-4 with TRBJ2-3, with D unresolved. The CDR3 runs 13 residues. V lost 4 bases to trimming and J lost 3 bases, with 8 bases between them. Germline CDR1 reads MRHNA; CDR2 reads SNTAGT. Here the CDR3 reads CASSVEETDTQYF. CDR3 nucleotide sequence: TGTGCCAGCAGTGTTGAGGAAACAGATACGCAGTATTTT.

In this sample, this clonotype turned up a few times. This chain's CDR3 is CARGTAYNEQFF. Written as DNA, the CDR3 is TGTGCCAGAGGGACAGCCTACAATGAGCAGTTCTTC. The chain uses TRBV2 and TRBJ2-1; TRBD1 matches at 7 bases. Germline V gene data show CDR1 as SNHLY and CDR2 as FYNNEI. The CDR3 consists of 12 residues. V trimming: 9 bases; J trimming: 2 bases; junction bases outside the gene matches: 1.

This sequence joins TRBV27 and TRBJ2-1, with D tentatively TRBD1 or TRBD2 (5 bases each). This CDR3 spans 17 amino acids. The V gene's germline CDR1 is MNHEY and CDR2 SMNVEV (reference sequence). Trimming left V 5 bases short and J 8 bases short, with 25 bases between. Written as DNA, the CDR3 is TGTGCCAGCAGTCCGGGGCCAGGGCGGCACAGGATAGATGAGCAGTTCTTC. Translation: CASSPGPGRHRIDEQFF.

The chain employs TRBV12-3 or TRBV12-4 and TRBJ2-1, with D perhaps TRBD2 (7 bases). The CDR3 loop spans 18 amino acids. CDR3 DNA sequence: TGTACCTGCAGTTTAATGGTGGCTAGGCGGCGGGGGCGCAATGAGCAGTTCTTC. It codes for CTCSLMVARRRGRNEQFF.

V and J are TRBV4-1 and TRBJ2-1; tentatively, D is TRBD1 or TRBD2 (5 bases each). This CDR3 contains 12 residues. Germline CDR1 MGHRA, CDR2 YSYEKL. V was pared by 4 bases and J by 9 bases, with 10 bases between. The CDR3, as DNA: TGCGCCAGCAGCCCGCAGGGAGCTGAGCAGTTCTTC. It yields the protein CASSPQGAEQFF.

This clonotype was detected ten times or more. This chain connects TRBV5-1 to TRBJ2-3, with 9 bases fitting TRBD1. The CDR3 has 16 residues. The germline gives CDR1 SGHRS, CDR2 YFSETQ. After removal of 4 bases from V and 1 base from J, the junction contained 7 bases not matched to a gene. CDR3 in amino acids: CASSPPTGGGTDTQYF. The CDR3, as DNA: TGCGCCAGCAGCCCACCGACAGGGGGAGGCACAGATACGCAGTATTTT. Looking up the rest from reference TRBV5-1 and TRBJ2-3 gives the full variable domain: KAGVTQTPRYLIKTRGQQVTLSCSPISGHRSVSWYQQTPGQGLQFLFEYFSETQRNKGNFPGRFSGRQFSNSRSEMNVSTLELGDSALYLCASSPPTGGGTDTQYFGPGTRLTVL.

This clonotype showed up many times. The J gene is TRBJ2-2, the V gene TRBV20-1, with D perhaps TRBD1 (5 bases). This CDR3 contains 17 residues. Per germline, CDR1 DFQATT and CDR2 SNEGSKA (reference sequence). Trimming removed 0 bases from V and 1 base from J, with 15 bases in between. The CDR3 is CSARDQRGVRNTGELFF. CDR3 DNA sequence: TGCAGTGCTAGAGATCAAAGGGGTGTTAGGAACACCGGGGAGCTGTTTTTT.

This clonotype showed up just a few times. The chain links TRBV5-1 to TRBJ2-1; D not resolved. V was pared by 4 bases and J by 7 bases, with 12 bases between. This CDR3 is built from 13 residues. Germline CDR1 is SGHRS and CDR2 is YFSETQ. Written as DNA, the CDR3 is TGCGCCAGCAGCCCGGCTAGTAGAAATGAGCAGTTCTTC. Its protein is CASSPASRNEQFF.

The chain combines TRBV11-2 with TRBJ2-1; the D is unclear. The germline CDR1 and CDR2 sequences are SGHAT and FQNNGV. This CDR3 is 15 amino acids long. V was cut by 4 bases and J by 3 bases, with 13 bases left in between. The CDR3 nucleotides read TGTGCCAGCAGCTCCCGGGCAGGCTTCTACAATGAGCAGTTCTTC. Translated, it gives CASSSRAGFYNEQFF.

This clonotype was picked up many times. This chain connects TRBV25-1 to TRBJ1-4; D might be TRBD1 (5 bases). The V gene lost 0 bases and the J gene lost 10 bases, with 15 bases spanning the gap. The CDR3 is 15 amino acids. Germline V CDR1 and CDR2: MGHDK, SYGVNS. This chain's CDR3 is CASSEYPRASGKLFF. The CDR3 bases are TGTGCCAGCAGTGAATATCCCAGGGCATCCGGAAAACTGTTTTTT.

Judged by abundance, this clonotype is medium-sized. This chain links TRBV12-3 or TRBV12-4 with TRBJ2-7, with a possible D match to TRBD1 (5 bases). CDR3 length equals 15 residues. V gave up 2 bases and J gave up 2 bases, with 13 bases separating them. The CDR3 DNA reads as TGTGCCAGCAGTTTAAGTACGGCAGGGACCTACGAGCAGTACTTC. Translated, it gives CASSLSTAGTYEQYF.

This clonotype came up a few times. The chain has TRBV5-8 and TRBJ2-7, with D perhaps TRBD2 (6 bases). The CDR3 length is 16 residues. V lost 1 base to trimming and J lost 1 base, with 15 bases between them. Germline V gene sequence: CDR1 SGHTS, CDR2 YDEGEE. For the CDR3, the DNA is TGTGCCAGCAGCTTGTTCCCGTCTAGCGTATCCTACGAGCAGTACTTC. Its translation is CASSLFPSSVSYEQYF.

The chain is built from TRBV20-1 and TRBJ2-7; D perhaps matches TRBD1 (6 bases). Trimming stripped 2 bases from V and 1 base from J, with 9 bases between. The CDR3 is 13 residues long. CDR1 and CDR2 (germline): DFQATT, SNEGSKA (reference sequence). The CDR3 reads CSARRQASYEQYF. The CDR3 coding sequence is TGCAGTGCTAGAAGACAGGCGTCCTACGAGCAGTACTTC.

This clonotype was observed at least ten times. The genes are TRBV10-2 and TRBJ2-7; TRBD1 agrees at 9 bases. V lost 3 bases and J lost 7; bases outside the gene matches: 4. The CDR3 loop spans 13 amino acids. Germline CDR1 and CDR2: WSHSY and SAAADI. The CDR3 loop reads CASSEGTGREQYF. CDR3 nucleotides: TGCGCCAGCAGTGAAGGGACAGGGCGGGAGCAGTACTTC.